The 32 T cell receptor beta chains given below trace back to one sample, sequenced in a study of blood T cell repertoires in COVID-19. The assay was immunoSEQ multiplex PCR, and TCRdb's table has in-frame clones only and misses some. The sample comprises under 250,000 clones, nearly 90% of which are singletons, and over 15% rests with the top ten. The sequencing sample was made of peripheral blood. The source of these receptors is a man over 45 with COVID-19, enrolled during active disease.

This chain links TRBV19 with TRBJ1-3, with a weak D call TRBD1 (6 bases). V was trimmed by 4 bases and J by 2 bases, leaving 9 bases between them. The V gene's germline CDR1 is LNHDA and CDR2 SQIVND (reference sequence). The CDR3 has 14 amino acids. The CDR3 loop is CASSTTGTGNTIYF. The CDR3 DNA reads as TGTGCCAGTAGTACAACAGGGACTGGAAACACCATATATTTT. The full variable domain, in which reference TRBV19 and TRBJ1-3 provide the parts outside the CDR3, is DGGITQSPKYLFRKEGQNVTLSCEQNLNHDAMYWYRQDPGQGLRLIYYSQIVNDFQKGDIAEGYSVSREKKESFPLTVTSAQKNPTAFYLCASSTTGTGNTIYFGEGSWLTVV.

This chain links TRBV3-1 (or the pseudogene TRBV3-2) with TRBJ1-5, with 7 bases that match TRBD1. Germline-derived CDR1 and CDR2 are LGHDT and YNNKEL (reference sequence). Unmatched junction bases numbered 4, after V lost 1 base and J lost 4 bases. This CDR3 has 15 residues. CDR3 nucleotides: TGTGCCAGCAGCCAAGGACAGGGTTGGAATCAGCCCCAGCATTTT. As protein: CASSQGQGWNQPQHF.

The chain links TRBV4-3 to TRBJ2-3; possibly TRBD1 for D (6 bases). The CDR3 runs 15 residues. V was shortened by 1 base and J by 5 bases, with 13 bases between the two germline ends. Looked up from germline, CDR1 is LGHNA and CDR2 is YSLEER. The CDR3 is CASSQGLGGIDTQYF. DNA for the CDR3: TGCGCCAGCAGCCAAGGTCTAGGGGGAATAGATACGCAGTATTTT.

This sequence joins TRBV9 and TRBJ2-5, with D possibly being TRBD1 (6 bases). CDR1 is SGDLS and CDR2 is YYNGEE in the germline V gene. Trimming pared 3 bases from V and 2 bases from J, leaving 20 bases between. This CDR3 spans 17 amino acids. CDR3 DNA: TGTGCCAGCAGCGCCAGGGGCCGCGAGTATCGACAAGAGACCCAGTACTTC. Translated, it gives CASSARGREYRQETQYF.

V gene TRBV14 combines with J gene TRBJ1-1; TRBD1 agrees at 7 bases. In germline, CDR1 is SGHDN, CDR2 FVKESK. CDR3 length: 16 residues. Trimming cost V 3 bases and J 3 bases; bases outside gene matches: 10. CDR3 in amino acids: CASSQWTGLLDTEAFF. Written as DNA, the CDR3 is TGTGCCAGCAGCCAGTGGACAGGCCTGTTGGACACTGAAGCTTTCTTT.

V is TRBV2 and J is TRBJ2-2; tentative D call: TRBD2 (5 bases). Germline V gives CDR1 SNHLY, CDR2 FYNNEI. The CDR3 has 14 residues. The V gene lost 3 bases and the J gene lost 7 bases, with 12 bases spanning the gap. CDR3 amino acids: CASSEWSEDGELFF. The CDR3 coding sequence is TGTGCCAGCAGTGAGTGGTCGGAGGACGGGGAGCTGTTTTTT.

V usage is TRBV5-1 and J usage is TRBJ2-3; maybe TRBD1 (5 bases). Trimming took 4 bases from V and 2 from J, leaving 14 bases between them. The CDR3 is made up of 15 amino acids. Germline lookup yields CDR1 SGHRS and CDR2 YFSETQ. The CDR3 nucleotides are TGCGCCAGCAGCCACAGGCTGCCAAACACAGATACGCAGTATTTT. Protein: CASSHRLPNTDTQYF.

The V gene is TRBV27, the J gene TRBJ2-1; 8 bases are a match to TRBD2. V lost 5 bases and J lost 8; bases outside the gene matches: 14. In germline, CDR1 is MNHEY, CDR2 SMNVEV (reference sequence). The CDR3 sequence is 16 residues long. In nucleotides, the CDR3 is TGTGCCAGCAGTCGTGCCGGGACTAGTGGCAGTGATGAGCAGTTCTTC. Amino acids: CASSRAGTSGSDEQFF.

CDR3 residues: CASSRLAASYEQYF. For the CDR3, the DNA is TGTGCCAGCAGCCGACTAGCGGCTTCCTACGAGCAGTACTTC. This chain connects TRBV3-1 (or the pseudogene TRBV3-2) to TRBJ2-7; 9 bases match TRBD2. CDR1 LGHDT and CDR2 YNNKEL come from the germline V gene (reference sequence). After removal of 4 bases from V and 1 base from J, the junction contained 2 bases not matched to a gene. The CDR3 loop spans 14 amino acids.

The V gene is TRBV5-5, the J gene TRBJ1-5, with 7 bases lining up with TRBD1. Germline CDR1 SGHKS, CDR2 YYEKEE (reference sequence). The junction had 9 bases not matched to a gene; V was cut back by 4 bases and J by 5 bases. This CDR3 contains 15 residues. The CDR3 nucleotides read TGTGCCAGCAGCCCAAAGACAGGGTTTGATCAGCCCCAGCATTTT. Protein sequence: CASSPKTGFDQPQHF.

The CDR3, as DNA: TGCAGCGTTGGCCCAGGGGGCACGAACACTGAAGCTTTCTTT. This translates into CSVGPGGTNTEAFF. This chain uses TRBV29-1 with TRBJ1-1, with 8 bases identical to TRBD1. V lost 4 bases and J lost 1; bases outside the gene matches: 5. The CDR3 runs to 14 residues. The V gene's germline CDR1 is SQVTM and CDR2 ANQGSEA.

This rearrangement joins TRBV4-2 to TRBJ2-2, with unresolved D. The CDR3 is made up of 17 amino acids. Looked up from germline, CDR1 is LGHNA and CDR2 is YNFKEQ. Trimming took off 5 bases at V and 1 base at J, with 17 bases between the two ends. CDR3 amino acids: CASSSPIGGRNTGELFF. CDR3 coding DNA: TGTGCCAGCAGCTCTCCCATCGGCGGTCGGAACACCGGGGAGCTGTTTTTT.

This sequence joins TRBV4-2 and TRBJ1-2; D not certain. Looked up from germline, CDR1 is LGHNA and CDR2 is YNFKEQ. Trimming took 0 bases from V and 5 from J, leaving 13 bases between them. The CDR3 totals 15 residues. The CDR3 spells CASSQDLGGGYGYTF. Written as DNA, the CDR3 is TGTGCCAGCAGCCAAGATCTTGGCGGTGGATATGGCTACACCTTC.

The chain is built from TRBV2 and TRBJ1-6, with D possibly TRBD1 on 5 matching bases. This CDR3 region has 13 residues. Germline loops: CDR1 SNHLY, CDR2 FYNNEI. Trimming stripped 8 bases from V and 8 bases from J, with 13 bases between. In nucleotides, the CDR3 is TGTGCCAGCCCAGCGGGGGGAGATTCACCCCTCCACTTT. Protein sequence: CASPAGGDSPLHF.

This clone appeared a single time. This chain links TRBV30 with TRBJ1-3, with a weak D call TRBD1 (5 bases). The CDR3 runs to 16 residues. Germline CDR1 and CDR2: GTSNPN and SVGIG (reference sequence). V was trimmed by 2 bases and J by 0 bases, leaving 14 bases between them. Written as DNA, the CDR3 is TGTGCCTGGAGTACTACAGGTTTCAACTCTGGAAACACCATATATTTT. It specifies CAWSTTGFNSGNTIYF. Together with reference TRBV30 and TRBJ1-3, the CDR3 gives the full variable domain: SQTIHQWPATLVQPVGSPLSLECTVEGTSNPNLYWYRQAAGRGLQLLFYSVGIGQISSEVPQNLSASRPQDRQFILSSKKLLLSDSGFYLCAWSTTGFNSGNTIYFGEGSWLTVV.

This rearrangement joins TRBV10-3 to TRBJ1-1; D gene unclear. The CDR3 consists of 15 residues. Germline CDR1 is ENHRY and CDR2 is SYGVKD. The V gene lost 2 bases and the J gene lost 1 base, with 11 bases spanning the gap. The CDR3 DNA is TGTGCCATCAGTGAGGCCCGGGGTTCGAACACTGAAGCTTTCTTT. Its protein product is CAISEARGSNTEAFF.

This rearrangement joins TRBV7-9 to TRBJ2-3; D not certain. Germline values: CDR1 SEHNR, CDR2 FQNEAQ (reference sequence). The CDR3 has 15 amino acids. Trimming took off 7 bases at V and 1 base at J, with 15 bases between the two ends. Written as DNA, the CDR3 is TGTGCCAGCACCCTGGCCCCCGCTGGCACAGATACGCAGTATTTT. It translates to CASTLAPAGTDTQYF.

V usage is TRBV9 and J usage is TRBJ1-3, with D maybe TRBD1 (5 bases). Trimming pared 3 bases from V and 0 bases from J, leaving 10 bases between. This CDR3 spans 15 amino acids. Per the germline V gene, CDR1 is SGDLS and CDR2 is YYNGEE. The chain's CDR3 is CASSGGHFSGNTIYF. The CDR3 DNA reads as TGTGCCAGCAGCGGCGGACATTTCTCTGGAAACACCATATATTTT.

The rearrangement uses TRBV7-9 and TRBJ2-7; D may be TRBD1 (5 bases). The CDR3 has 14 residues. In germline, CDR1 is SEHNR, CDR2 FQNEAQ (reference sequence). V was trimmed by 3 bases and J by 0 bases, leaving 9 bases between them. DNA for the CDR3: TGTGCCAGCAGCTTGCAGGGAACCTCCTACGAGCAGTACTTC. Translating it yields CASSLQGTSYEQYF.

The chain is built from TRBV6-5 and TRBJ2-7; 9 bases map to TRBD1. The CDR3 contains 12 residues. The trim removed 11 bases at V and 12 bases at J, leaving 14 bases unmatched. Germline V lookup: CDR1 MNHEY, CDR2 SVGAGI. The CDR3 sequence: CAAGTGTYLTYF. The CDR3 DNA reads TGTGCCGCCGGGACAGGGACCTACCTGACGTACTTC.

The V and J genes are TRBV29-1 and TRBJ2-4, with D perhaps TRBD1 (6 bases). CDR3 length equals 13 residues. From germline, CDR1 is SQVTM and CDR2 ANQGSEA. V shed 2 bases and J shed 7 bases, with 12 bases lying between them. CDR3 region: CSVEQQGGNIQYF. The CDR3 DNA reads TGCAGCGTTGAACAACAGGGTGGCAACATTCAGTACTTC.

J is TRBJ2-1 and V is TRBV7-3, with 8 nucleotides matching TRBD2. The CDR3 covers 15 residues. CDR1 and CDR2 from the germline V gene are SGHTA and FQGTGA. V shed 6 bases, J shed 4 bases, and the junction held 8 bases outside the gene matches. The DNA of the CDR3 is TGTGCCAGCAGACGGGGGGGCAGCTCTTACAATGAGCAGTTCTTC. This codes for CASRRGGSSYNEQFF. Looking up the rest from reference TRBV7-3 and TRBJ2-1 gives the full variable domain: GAGVSQTPSNKVTEKGKYVELRCDPISGHTALYWYRQSLGQGPEFLIYFQGTGAADDSGLPNDRFFAVRPEGSVSTLKIQRTERGDSAVYLCASRRGGSSYNEQFFGPGTRLTVL.

The chain carries TRBV11-3 and TRBJ2-1; possible D gene TRBD2, 6 bases. V lost 6 bases, J lost 5 bases, and 20 bases lay in between. Germline CDR1 and CDR2: SGHNT and YENEEA. The CDR3 is 16 residues long. CDR3 bases: TGTGCCAGCAGTACCAGACTAGTCCGTGGGAACAATGAGCAGTTCTTC. As protein: CASSTRLVRGNNEQFF.

This clone was seen only once. The chain has TRBV5-6 and TRBJ2-5; 9 bases are shared with TRBD1. Germline lookup yields CDR1 SGHDT and CDR2 YYEEEE. After removal of 4 bases from V and 6 bases from J, the junction contained 7 bases not matched to a gene. This CDR3 spans 14 amino acids. CDR3 region: CASSPDRGGKTQYF. The CDR3 coding sequence is TGTGCCAGCAGCCCGGACAGGGGTGGAAAGACCCAGTACTTC.

The count of this clone is one. In DNA form, the CDR3 reads TGTGCCAGCAGCCAAGTGGCGACTACACAAGAGACCCAGTACTTC. Translated, it gives CASSQVATTQETQYF. The genes are TRBV3-1 (or the pseudogene TRBV3-2) and TRBJ2-5, with D perhaps matching TRBD2 (5 bases). Germline V gene data show CDR1 as LGHDT and CDR2 as YNNKEL (reference sequence). Deletions cut 1 base from V and 2 bases from J, with 11 bases between. This CDR3 region has 15 residues.

The genes are TRBV10-3 and TRBJ2-3; 9 bases line up with TRBD1. The junction had 8 bases not matched to a gene; V was cut back by 4 bases and J by 0 bases. The CDR3 consists of 17 residues. Looked up from germline, CDR1 is ENHRY and CDR2 is SYGVKD. This CDR3 reads CAISGDRVGSSTDTQYF. DNA of the CDR3: TGTGCCATCAGTGGGGACAGGGTAGGGAGTAGCACAGATACGCAGTATTTT.

This clone is a singleton in its sample. This chain uses TRBV4-3 with TRBJ2-5; maybe TRBD1 (6 bases). V was clipped by 2 bases and J by 9 bases, with 19 bases between them. The CDR3 sequence is 15 residues long. In germline, CDR1 is LGHNA, CDR2 YSLEER. The CDR3 nucleotides read TGCGCCAGCAGCCAACTAACAGGGACCCGTGGGGCCCAGTACTTC. Its translation: CASSQLTGTRGAQYF.

In the case of this clone: The junction and the germline gene differ at one end; a read error may be behind it. J is TRBJ2-1 and V is TRBV28, with 15 bases identical to TRBD2. Germline CDR1 MDHEN, CDR2 SYDVKM. CDR3 size: 15 residues. The chain's CDR3 is CASSLIGLAGGPLVF. The CDR3 DNA reads as TGTGCCAGCAGTTTAATTGGACTAGCGGGGGGGCCTTTGGTCTTC. The whole variable domain, remainder taken from reference TRBV28 and TRBJ2-1, is DVKVTQSSRYLVKRTGEKVFLECVQDMDHENMFWYRQDPGLGLRLIYFSYDVKMKEKGDIPEGYSVSREKKERFSLILESASTNQTSMYLCASSLIGLAGGPLVFGPGTRLTVL.

V usage is TRBV5-1 and J usage is TRBJ2-1; 7 positions match TRBD2. The germline CDR1 and CDR2 sequences are SGHRS and YFSETQ. The junction had 4 bases not matched to a gene; V was cut back by 5 bases and J by 2 bases. There are 14 residues in the CDR3. CDR3 nucleotides: TGCGCCAGCAGGGAAGCGGGGACCTACAATGAGCAGTTCTTC. Its translation: CASREAGTYNEQFF.

The chain recombines TRBV27 with TRBJ2-5, with D perhaps matching TRBD2 (6 bases). The CDR3 length is 15 residues. Germline lookup yields CDR1 MNHEY and CDR2 SMNVEV (reference sequence). The V end lost 6 bases, the J end lost 2 bases, and 16 bases lay between the germline ends. The DNA of the CDR3 is TGTGCCAGCAGCCCCGGGATAGCGGCACAAGAGACCCAGTACTTC. Translation: CASSPGIAAQETQYF.

The chain recombines TRBV24-1 with TRBJ2-3; 14 nucleotides line up with TRBD2. Trimming removed 9 bases from V and 0 bases from J; junction bases left unmatched: 13. Germline CDR1 reads KGHDR; CDR2 reads SFDVKD. The CDR3 is 19 residues long. The CDR3 protein is CATAASVGTSGSSTDTQYF. The DNA for the CDR3 is TGTGCCACCGCGGCCTCGGTCGGGACTAGCGGGAGTAGCACAGATACGCAGTATTTT.

The chain is built from TRBV14 and TRBJ2-1; TRBD2 might be the D (7 bases). CDR3 size: 14 residues. The germline gives CDR1 SGHDN, CDR2 FVKESK. V was cut by 6 bases and J by 10 bases, with 19 bases left in between. The DNA for the CDR3 is TGTGCCAGCAGGGTGGCGGGGGCCTCTAGGGAGCAGTTCTTC. This encodes CASRVAGASREQFF.